The 17 T cell receptor beta chains presented below share a single source sample, sequenced in a study of memory CD4+ T cells and cytomegalovirus serostatus. The data were produced by immunoSEQ multiplex PCR, yet TCRdb's version contains in-frame clones alone and is incomplete. The sample records almost 55,000 clones, around 81% being singletons. Single viable CD3+CD4+CD8-CD45RO+ cells were sorted as the memory CD4+ T cells. Sample: memory CD4+ T cells from blood. These receptors came from an adult in good health and CMV-seronegative.

This CDR3 reads CASRRSETGVYEQYF. The CDR3 DNA is TGCGCCAGCAGACGATCTGAGACAGGAGTGTACGAGCAGTACTTC. The chain couples TRBV4-1 to TRBJ2-7; possible D gene TRBD1, 6 bases. Trimming pared 6 bases from V and 4 bases from J, leaving 19 bases between. Germline V lookup: CDR1 MGHRA, CDR2 YSYEKL. The length of the CDR3 is 15 residues.

The chain uses TRBV5-4 and TRBJ1-2, with TRBD1 as a possible D gene (5 bases). Germline V gene sequence: CDR1 SGHNT, CDR2 YYREEE (reference sequence). The CDR3 extends over 16 amino acids. Trimming removed 4 bases from V and 8 bases from J, with 24 bases in between. CDR3 DNA sequence: TGTGCCAGCAGCCCGAGGTCGACCCTTGAATGGGGGGGCTACACCTTC. Residues: CASSPRSTLEWGGYTF.

This clone was seen only a few times. This chain connects TRBV30 to TRBJ2-3; 9 positions agree with TRBD1. The CDR3 runs 13 residues. CDR1 and CDR2 from the germline V gene are GTSNPN and SVGIG (reference sequence). V gave up 5 bases and J gave up 4 bases; unmatched junction bases: 4. The CDR3 nucleotides are TGTGCCTGGGGACAGGGGAGGGCAGATACGCAGTATTTT. This sequence encodes CAWGQGRADTQYF. The full variable domain, its missing parts supplied by reference TRBV30 and TRBJ2-3, is SQTIHQWPATLVQPVGSPLSLECTVEGTSNPNLYWYRQAAGRGLQLLFYSVGIGQISSEVPQNLSASRPQDRQFILSSKKLLLSDSGFYLCAWGQGRADTQYFGPGTRLTVL.

V and J are TRBV7-9 and TRBJ1-2; no clear D gene. CDR3 length: 14 residues. The germline V gene has CDR1 SEHNR and CDR2 FQNEAQ (reference sequence). The germline V and J ends were trimmed by 5 bases and 4 bases, with 14 bases remaining between them. CDR3 DNA: TGTGCCAGCAGCCAGGCCGGTCTCCCCTATGGCTACACCTTC. It translates to CASSQAGLPYGYTF.

This clone was counted between two and nine times. The J gene is TRBJ1-1, the V gene TRBV5-1; D unclear. Trimming left V 1 base short and J 8 bases short, with 9 bases between. The V gene's germline CDR1 is SGHRS and CDR2 YFSETQ. This CDR3 is 12 amino acids long. CDR3: CASSLSRREAFF. The DNA of the CDR3 is TGCGCCAGCAGCTTGTCGCGCCGGGAAGCTTTCTTT.

The rearrangement joins TRBV5-1 to TRBJ2-5; D uncertain. The CDR3 covers 14 residues. Trimming shortened V by 0 bases and J by 1 base, and 7 bases separated the two germline ends. Germline CDR1 and CDR2: SGHRS and YFSETQ. The CDR3 sequence is CASSLESTQETQYF. CDR3 DNA: TGCGCCAGCAGCTTGGAATCAACCCAAGAGACCCAGTACTTC.

The chain joins TRBV5-1 to TRBJ2-5; a weak D match, TRBD2 (6 bases). This CDR3 comprises 15 residues. Germline CDR1 reads SGHRS; CDR2 reads YFSETQ. V was clipped by 0 bases and J by 5 bases, with 14 bases between them. In DNA form, the CDR3 reads TGCGCCAGCAGCTTGGCGGCTGGGGGGACGGAGACCCAGTACTTC. Translating gives CASSLAAGGTETQYF.

The chain couples TRBV7-3 to TRBJ2-2; TRBD2 aligns across 8 bases. CDR1 is SGHTA, CDR2 FQGTGA, per germline. Trimming removed 8 bases from V and 5 bases from J; junction bases left unmatched: 4. The CDR3 extends over 13 amino acids. The CDR3 loop is CASGSGGTGELFF. The CDR3 region has the DNA TGTGCCAGCGGAAGCGGGGGTACCGGGGAGCTGTTTTTT.

In its sample, this clone was seen a few times. The chain recombines TRBV6-5 with TRBJ2-3; 7 bases are a match to TRBD1. V shed 6 bases, J shed 8 bases, and the junction held 14 bases outside the gene matches. The CDR3 is 15 residues long. The germline gives CDR1 MNHEY, CDR2 SVGAGI. The CDR3 region has the DNA TGTGCCAGCAGCTCCGACAGGGTGTTCACCCTTACGCAGTATTTT. This translates into CASSSDRVFTLTQYF.

V gene TRBV2 combines with J gene TRBJ1-5, with D possibly being TRBD1 (5 bases). V was pared by 6 bases and J by 4 bases, with 13 bases between. Germline V lookup: CDR1 SNHLY, CDR2 FYNNEI. The CDR3 is 14 residues long. CDR3 protein: CASRWGEGNQPQHF. The CDR3, as DNA: TGTGCCAGCAGATGGGGCGAGGGAAATCAGCCCCAGCATTTT.

The genes are TRBV7-9 and TRBJ1-3; TRBD1 is a possible D gene (5 bases). Germline CDR1 SEHNR, CDR2 FQNEAQ (reference sequence). The CDR3 covers 16 residues. V was cut by 5 bases and J by 2 bases, with 16 bases left in between. The CDR3 DNA reads as TGTGCCAGCAGCCCCCGGGGTCAGGGTGCTGGAAACACCATATATTTT. This encodes CASSPRGQGAGNTIYF.

This clone was detected once. J is TRBJ2-7 and V is TRBV5-1, with 9 bases fitting TRBD1. With 4 bases clipped from V and 3 bases from J, the junction kept 8 bases outside the gene matches. CDR3 length equals 15 residues. Germline CDR1 is SGHRS and CDR2 is YFSETQ. The CDR3 reads CASSGGTGFVYEQYF. CDR3 bases: TGCGCCAGCAGCGGGGGGACAGGGTTCGTCTACGAGCAGTACTTC.

The rearrangement uses TRBV5-6 and TRBJ1-2, with D maybe TRBD1 (5 bases). Germline loops: CDR1 SGHDT, CDR2 YYEEEE. CDR3 length equals 13 residues. V dropped 1 base and J dropped 7 bases, with 11 bases sitting between them. The CDR3 bases are TGTGCCAGCAGCTTGCCCACTGGGGGTGGCTACACCTTC. Its protein is CASSLPTGGGYTF.

The chain has TRBV5-4 and TRBJ1-1; 9 bases map to TRBD1. V lost 5 bases and J lost 3; bases outside the gene matches: 2. CDR3 size: 13 residues. Germline-derived CDR1 and CDR2 are SGHNT and YYREEE (reference sequence). The CDR3 DNA follows: TGTGCCAGCAGGAGACAGGGGGACACTGAAGCTTTCTTT. It encodes CASRRQGDTEAFF.

The gene calls are TRBV7-2 and TRBJ2-4; D possibly corresponds to TRBD1 (6 bases). Between the trimmed V and J ends, which lost 5 bases and 8 bases, there was a span of 25 bases. Germline values: CDR1 SGHTA, CDR2 FQGNSA. The CDR3 has 17 residues. The CDR3 DNA sequence: TGTGCCAGCAGCCTCAAACCGGGACACCCGAGGACTGACATTCAGTACTTC. Translating it yields CASSLKPGHPRTDIQYF. Full variable domain (rest looked up from reference TRBV7-2 and TRBJ2-4): GAGVSQSPSNKVTEKGKDVELRCDPISGHTALYWYRQSLGQGLEFLIYFQGNSAPDKSGLPSDRFSAERTGGSVSTLTIQRTQQEDSAVYLCASSLKPGHPRTDIQYFGAGTRLSVL.

This chain connects TRBV6-1 to TRBJ2-7; 12 positions agree with TRBD1. Germline V gives CDR1 MNHNS, CDR2 SASEGT. The CDR3 totals 15 residues. V shed 6 bases and J 2 bases; nucleotides not matched to a gene: 5. The CDR3 DNA reads TGTGCCAGCAGGACCGGGACAGGGGGCGCCTACGAGCAGTACTTC. Encoded protein: CASRTGTGGAYEQYF.

In DNA, the CDR3 is TGTGCCAGCTCACCACTACAAGAGGGGTACTATGGCTACACCTTC. Translating gives CASSPLQEGYYGYTF. This chain connects TRBV18 to TRBJ1-2; weak D call: TRBD1 (5 bases). V was trimmed by 1 base and J by 3 bases, leaving 12 bases between them. The CDR3 has 15 residues. Germline CDR1 KGHSH, CDR2 LQKENI.